Shown below are 19 T cell receptor beta chains from a single sample sequenced in a study of T cells in Graves' hyperthyroidism and ophthalmopathy. Researchers amplified the TCR beta CDR3 regions from RNA transcripts. HTBI primers were the set used in a first-round RT-PCR of the TCR CDR3. TCRdb ran MiXCR on the multiplex PCR reads and lists one entry per CDR3 protein. This sample carries 500,000 or so distinct CDR3 sequences, 17% of them seen once, and the ten largest clones take approximately 18%. The sequencing sample was made of blood. These receptors all stem from a woman aged 18-30 years with Graves' ophthalmopathy.

This clonotype was observed many times. The chain has TRBV14 and TRBJ2-3, with 7 bases identical to TRBD1. The ends lost 0 bases at V and 4 bases at J; junction bases unmatched: 10. The CDR3 has 17 amino acids. Germline CDR1 is SGHDN and CDR2 is FVKESK. The CDR3 sequence is CASSQEQGRFWADTQYF. CDR3 in DNA: TGTGCCAGCAGCCAAGAACAGGGGAGATTCTGGGCAGATACGCAGTATTTT.

The chain couples TRBV5-1 to TRBJ2-7, with TRBD1 matching over 7 bases. V shed 4 bases, J shed 4 bases, and the junction held 8 bases outside the gene matches. Germline CDR1 SGHRS, CDR2 YFSETQ. The CDR3 loop spans 14 amino acids. The CDR3 is CASSLGTDRYEQYF. The CDR3 DNA is TGCGCCAGCAGCCTCGGGACAGACAGGTACGAGCAGTACTTC.

The table lists this clonotype with a few counts. CDR3 sequence reads: CATSRLPPGTASSTDTQYF. CDR3 DNA sequence: TGTGCCACCAGCAGACTCCCCCCCGGGACAGCGTCTAGCACAGATACGCAGTATTTT. The chain employs TRBV15 and TRBJ2-3; 7 bases match TRBD1. The germline gives CDR1 LNHNV, CDR2 YYDKDF (reference sequence). V lost 2 bases to trimming and J lost 0 bases; unmatched junction nucleotides: 14. CDR3 length: 19 amino acids.

This clonotype was seen repeatedly, ten times or more. This sequence joins TRBV5-1 and TRBJ2-3, with 12 bases aligning to TRBD2. Germline-derived CDR1 and CDR2 are SGHRS and YFSETQ. With V trimmed by 4 bases and J by 8 bases, 8 bases remained unmatched. This CDR3 has 15 residues. The CDR3 coding sequence is TGCGCCAGCAGCGCCGGGACTAGCGGGTGGAGTACGCAGTATTTT. As protein: CASSAGTSGWSTQYF.

This clonotype was observed a few times. This sequence joins TRBV3-1 and TRBJ1-4; D is ambiguous. Germline V gene sequence: CDR1 LGHDT, CDR2 YNNKEL (reference sequence). The CDR3 length is 15 residues. Trimming stripped 0 bases from V and 7 bases from J, with 12 bases between. DNA of the CDR3: TGTGCCAGCAGCCAAGATTTGGTACAGATTGAAAAACTGTTTTTT. Protein product: CASSQDLVQIEKLFF.

This chain's CDR3 is CATSELSDGRYGYTF. DNA of the CDR3: TGTGCCACCAGTGAGTTGTCGGACGGACGGTATGGCTACACCTTC. The V gene is TRBV24-1, the J gene TRBJ1-2, with no clear D. The CDR3 contains 15 residues. V was cut by 4 bases and J by 5 bases, with 16 bases left in between. The germline V gene encodes CDR1 KGHDR and CDR2 SFDVKD.

V is TRBV6-1 and J is TRBJ2-3; TRBD2 matches at 11 bases. Germline values: CDR1 MNHNS, CDR2 SASEGT. This CDR3 spans 15 amino acids. Germline trimming cut 5 bases from V and 2 bases from J; bases unmatched to any gene: 3. The CDR3 nucleotides are TGTGCCAGCAGTCTGACTAGCGGGGTCACAGATACGCAGTATTTT. As protein: CASSLTSGVTDTQYF.

The chain joins TRBV29-1 to TRBJ1-2, with D hard to call. V dropped 3 bases and J dropped 3 bases, with 5 bases sitting between them. The V gene's germline CDR1 is SQVTM and CDR2 ANQGSEA. This CDR3 spans 11 amino acids. CDR3 sequence: CSVDGDYGYTF. CDR3 nucleotides: TGCAGCGTTGATGGGGACTATGGCTACACCTTC.

This clonotype came up a few times. The rearrangement uses TRBV11-3 and TRBJ1-1; D is uncertain. The CDR3 totals 17 residues. V was clipped by 3 bases and J by 1 base, with 18 bases between them. Germline V gene data show CDR1 as SGHNT and CDR2 as YENEEA. The CDR3: CASSLPPLGVGNTEAFF. In DNA form, the CDR3 reads TGTGCCAGCAGCTTGCCGCCCCTCGGGGTTGGGAACACTGAAGCTTTCTTT.

This clonotype was seen many times. V is TRBV6-6 and J is TRBJ2-5; perhaps D is TRBD1 or TRBD2 (7 bases each). This CDR3 has 15 residues. Trimming cost V 2 bases and J 5 bases, with 15 bases left between them. Germline CDR1 reads MNHNY; CDR2 reads SVGAGI (reference sequence). This CDR3 reads CASSYVTGEGETQYF. The CDR3 DNA sequence: TGTGCCAGCAGTTACGTTACAGGGGAGGGGGAGACCCAGTACTTC.

In its sample, this clonotype was seen many times. The rearrangement uses TRBV2 and TRBJ1-5; D call uncertain. V lost 3 bases and J 4 bases, leaving 10 bases between the germline ends. Germline values: CDR1 SNHLY, CDR2 FYNNEI. The CDR3 runs to 14 residues. This CDR3 reads CASSDLVRNQPQHF. DNA for the CDR3: TGTGCCAGCAGTGATCTGGTGAGGAATCAGCCCCAGCATTTT.

This clonotype was counted at least ten times. The rearrangement links TRBV18 to TRBJ1-1, with D possibly being TRBD1 (5 bases). Trimming shortened V by 3 bases and J by 8 bases, and 13 bases separated the two germline ends. Germline CDR1 KGHSH, CDR2 LQKENI. The length of the CDR3 is 13 residues. The CDR3 DNA sequence: TGTGCCAGCTCACCGGGCAGGGCGAAGGAAGCTTTCTTT. Its translation is CASSPGRAKEAFF.

This clonotype was observed a handful of times. This chain uses TRBV3-1 with TRBJ2-1; the D gene could be TRBD1 or TRBD2 (6 bases each). This CDR3 has 18 residues. Trimming left V 8 bases short and J 7 bases short, with 30 bases between. The germline V gene encodes CDR1 LGHDT and CDR2 YNNKEL (reference sequence). CDR3 region: CASSPPGVGTPPLNEQFF. As DNA, the CDR3 is TGTGCCAGCTCACCACCGGGAGTGGGGACACCCCCCCTTAATGAGCAGTTCTTC.

The chain links TRBV9 to TRBJ1-2; D remains ambiguous. Germline CDR1 SGDLS, CDR2 YYNGEE. The CDR3 spans 14 residues. V lost 0 bases to trimming and J lost 6 bases, with 12 bases between them. CDR3 sequence (DNA): TGTGCCAGCAGCGTAGCTCTAAGCCTCGATGGCTACACCTTC. Encoded protein: CASSVALSLDGYTF.

Only a few counts were recorded for this clonotype. The rearrangement links TRBV6-1 to TRBJ2-5; no firm D call. With 5 bases removed from V and 1 base from J, the gap between germline ends came to 8 bases. Germline-derived CDR1 and CDR2 are MNHNS and SASEGT. This CDR3 has 13 residues. The CDR3 DNA sequence: TGTGCCAGCAGTCCTTACGGCCAAGAGACCCAGTACTTC. Translation gives CASSPYGQETQYF.

This clonotype was detected many times. V gene TRBV2 combines with J gene TRBJ2-1, with TRBD2 matching 12 bases. CDR1 and CDR2 (germline): SNHLY, FYNNEI. After removal of 6 bases from V and 5 bases from J, the junction contained 2 bases not matched to a gene. The CDR3 totals 14 residues. The CDR3 sequence is CASSGLAGNNEQFF. The CDR3 DNA follows: TGTGCCAGCAGCGGACTAGCGGGGAACAATGAGCAGTTCTTC.

The chain links TRBV29-1 to TRBJ1-1, with 9 bases identical to TRBD1. CDR1 is SQVTM and CDR2 is ANQGSEA in the germline V gene. The CDR3 runs 12 residues. The V and J ends lost 7 bases and 6 bases, in that order; junction bases with no gene match: 6. CDR3 sequence (DNA): TGCAGCGCCACAGGGGGCTGGTCTGAAGCTTTCTTT. It yields the protein CSATGGWSEAFF. The full variable domain, rest sourced from reference TRBV29-1 and TRBJ1-1, is SAVISQKPSRDICQRGTSLTIQCQVDSQVTMMFWYRQQPGQSLTLIATANQGSEATYESGFVIDKFPISRPNLTFSTLTVSNMSPEDSSIYLCSATGGWSEAFFGQGTRLTVV.

This clonotype occurred a few times. CDR3 sequence (DNA): TGTGCCAGCAGTTTTCGGGACAGGGGCACCGGGGAGCTGTTTTTT. It encodes CASSFRDRGTGELFF. The V and J genes are TRBV27 and TRBJ2-2; 10 nucleotides match TRBD1. The junction had 2 bases not matched to a gene; V was cut back by 3 bases and J by 4 bases. The germline V gene has CDR1 MNHEY and CDR2 SMNVEV (reference sequence). The CDR3 length is 15 residues.

This clonotype was recorded many times. The chain uses TRBV2 and TRBJ2-1; 9 nucleotides agree with TRBD2. Germline assignment: CDR1 SNHLY and CDR2 FYNNEI. The CDR3 totals 15 residues. Unmatched junction bases numbered 7, after V lost 6 bases and J lost 4 bases. The CDR3 here is CASRTTSGSYNEQFF. CDR3 DNA sequence: TGTGCCAGCAGAACAACTAGCGGGTCGTACAATGAGCAGTTCTTC.